The T cell receptor beta chain described here comes from a study of response to subunit inactivated influenza vaccine. Findings of the study overall: Few additional T cells are recruited per seasonal influenza vaccination, authors suggested.

With respect to this clonotype: Its antigen is unidentified.

The germline V and J ends were trimmed by 6 bases and 3 bases, with 18 bases remaining between them. Germline CDR1 is MGHRA and CDR2 is YSYEKL. This CDR3 has 15 amino acids. TCRdb analysed the RT-PCR reads with MiXCR anew, one entry per CDR3 protein. The sample carries 500,000 to 600,000 distinct CDR3 sequences, 11% to 15% recorded once. This TCR was sampled from a middle-aged man who received an inactivated influenza vaccine. The sequencing used PBMCs from blood, collected 11 to 12 days after vaccination. This rearrangement joins TRBV4-1 to TRBJ2-7; no clear D gene. CDR3 nucleotides: TGCGCCAGCAGTAAGTGGGCCGAGACCAACTACGAGCAGTACTTC. Translating gives CASSKWAETNYEQYF.